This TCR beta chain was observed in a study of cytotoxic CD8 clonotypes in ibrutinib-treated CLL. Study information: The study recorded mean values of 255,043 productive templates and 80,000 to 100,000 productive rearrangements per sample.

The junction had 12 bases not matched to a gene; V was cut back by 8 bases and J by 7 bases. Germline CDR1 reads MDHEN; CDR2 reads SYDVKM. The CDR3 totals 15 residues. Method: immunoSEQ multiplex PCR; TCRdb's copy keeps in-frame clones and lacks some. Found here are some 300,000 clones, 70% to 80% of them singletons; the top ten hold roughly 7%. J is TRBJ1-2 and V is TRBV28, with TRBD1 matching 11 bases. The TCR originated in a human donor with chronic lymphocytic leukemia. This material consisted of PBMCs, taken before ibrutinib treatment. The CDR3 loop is CASRKTGTGGFGYTF. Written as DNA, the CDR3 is TGTGCCAGCCGAAAGACTGGGACAGGGGGTTTTGGCTACACCTTC.